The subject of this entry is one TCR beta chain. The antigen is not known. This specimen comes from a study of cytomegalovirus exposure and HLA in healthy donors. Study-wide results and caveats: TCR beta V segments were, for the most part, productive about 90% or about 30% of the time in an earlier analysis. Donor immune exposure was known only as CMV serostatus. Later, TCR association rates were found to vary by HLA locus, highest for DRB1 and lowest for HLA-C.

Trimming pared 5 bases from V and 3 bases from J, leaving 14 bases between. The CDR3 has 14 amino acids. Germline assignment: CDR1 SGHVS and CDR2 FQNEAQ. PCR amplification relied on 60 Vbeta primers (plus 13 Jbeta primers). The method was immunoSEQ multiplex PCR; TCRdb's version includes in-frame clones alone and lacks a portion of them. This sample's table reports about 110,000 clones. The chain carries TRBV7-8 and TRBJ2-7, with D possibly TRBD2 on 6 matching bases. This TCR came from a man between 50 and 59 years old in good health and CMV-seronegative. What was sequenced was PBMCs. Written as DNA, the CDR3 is TGTGCCAGCAGCGGATCCGGGAGCCTCTACGAGCAGTACTTC. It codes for CASSGSGSLYEQYF.